This is a list of T cell receptor beta chains from one sample in a study of T cell responses to AZD1222 COVID-19 vaccine. TCRdb's copy holds only in-frame clones and misses some; the assay was immunoSEQ multiplex PCR. Of under 95,000 clones in the sample, over 85% are singletons; the top ten hold about 3%. The sample here was peripheral blood, taken on day 0 of AZD1222 vaccination. These receptor sequences come from an adult in good health. Each CDR3 is given with its conserved first and last residue. D genes are given only for firm matches. A row's size may be missing; if present it is once, few, many or a size class.

V gene	D gene	J gene	clone size	CDR3 protein	CDR3 DNA
TRBV11-2	TRBD1	TRBJ1-1	.	CASSLEPGQGQGEAFF	TGTGCCAGCAGCTTAGAGCCCGGACAGGGGCAGGGTGAAGCTTTCTTT
TRBV5-1	.	TRBJ1-1	.	CASSLDGSGGTEAFF	TGCGCCAGCAGCTTGGATGGGTCTGGGGGCACTGAAGCTTTCTTT
TRBV30	TRBD1	TRBJ2-7	once	CAWSAPGQSSYEQYF	TGTGCCTGGAGTGCGCCGGGACAGTCCAGTTACGAGCAGTACTTC
TRBV28	.	TRBJ1-6	.	CASSTPQPSSYNSPLHF	TGTGCCAGCAGTACGCCCCAGCCGAGCTCCTATAATTCACCCCTCCACTTT
TRBV18	TRBD1	TRBJ2-5	.	CASSPGQGEETQYF	TGTGCCAGCTCACCAGGACAGGGGGAAGAGACCCAGTACTTC
TRBV2	TRBD1	TRBJ2-2	.	CASRGQANTGELFF	TGTGCCAGCAGAGGACAGGCGAACACCGGGGAGCTGTTTTTT
TRBV28	TRBD1	TRBJ2-7	.	CASSFPTGTGGYEQYF	TGTGCCAGCAGTTTTCCTACCGGGACAGGGGGATATGAGCAGTACTTC
TRBV18	TRBD1	TRBJ2-6	.	CASSPPSRGITGANVLTF	TGTGCCAGCTCACCACCGTCCAGGGGGATCACTGGGGCCAACGTCCTGACTTTC
TRBV2	.	TRBJ2-4	few	CASSEAQGGFAQLAKNIQYF	TGTGCCAGCAGTGAAGCGCAGGGGGGCTTTGCACAACTAGCCAAAAACATTCAGTACTTC
TRBV3-1/TRBV3-2	TRBD1	TRBJ1-5	once	CASSQGRTGVNQPQHF	TGTGCCAGCAGCCAAGGAAGGACAGGGGTTAATCAGCCCCAGCATTTT
TRBV6-1	TRBD1	TRBJ1-2	.	CASSGNRDRPYVGYTF	TGTGCCAGCAGTGGAAACAGGGACAGGCCGTATGTCGGCTACACCTTC
TRBV7-3	.	TRBJ2-3	.	CASSPGHSTDTQYF	TGTGCCAGCAGCCCCGGACATTCCACAGATACGCAGTATTTT
TRBV6-5	.	TRBJ1-1	.	CASSFTGIMNTEAFF	TGTGCCAGCAGTTTCACAGGGATAATGAACACTGAAGCTTTCTTT
TRBV27	TRBD1	TRBJ1-1	.	CASSWGQGARGAEAFF	TGTGCCAGCAGTTGGGGACAGGGGGCGCGTGGGGCTGAAGCTTTCTTT
TRBV2	TRBD1	TRBJ1-6	.	CASSVRDRGDSPLHF	TGTGCCAGCAGCGTCCGGGACAGGGGGGATTCACCCCTCCACTTT
TRBV9	TRBD2	TRBJ2-7	.	CASSVGLPGTSGYEQYF	TGTGCCAGCAGCGTAGGTTTACCCGGGACTAGCGGCTACGAGCAGTACTTC
TRBV10-3	TRBD2	TRBJ2-7	.	CAISESSLAGEEQYF	TGTGCCATCAGTGAGTCTAGTTTAGCGGGGGAAGAGCAGTACTTC
TRBV19	.	TRBJ2-3	.	CASTANRRGADTQYF	TGTGCCAGTACCGCCAACCGGCGGGGAGCAGATACGCAGTATTTT
TRBV5-1	.	TRBJ2-3	once	CASSRDGPDTQYF	TGCGCCAGCAGCCGGGACGGGCCAGATACGCAGTATTTT
TRBV27	.	TRBJ1-1	.	CASRRPTGEAFF	TGTGCCAGCAGACGACCTACCGGAGAAGCTTTCTTT
TRBV10-1	.	TRBJ1-5	.	CASGLVGGQGNQPQHF	TGCGCCAGCGGCCTTGTGGGCGGGCAGGGCAATCAGCCCCAGCATTTT
TRBV4-1	.	TRBJ1-6	.	CASSQAGVGNSPLHF	TGCGCCAGCAGCCAGGCAGGGGTGGGTAATTCACCCCTCCACTTT
TRBV6-5	.	TRBJ2-7	few	CASSYGGAGGLYEQYF	TGTGCCAGCAGTTACGGTGGGGCAGGGGGACTCTACGAGCAGTACTTC
TRBV7-9	.	TRBJ1-1	.	CASSLTLTEAFF	TGTGCCAGCAGCTTAACACTCACTGAAGCTTTCTTT
TRBV5-1	TRBD1	TRBJ2-2	.	CASREWGQGDPTNTGELFF	TGCGCCAGCAGAGAGTGGGGACAGGGGGATCCTACGAACACCGGGGAGCTGTTTTTT